The 24 T cell receptor beta chains below all came from one sample that was sequenced in a study. Each CDR3 protein is one row after TCRdb ran MiXCR on the RT-PCR reads. The data contain 550,000 to 750,000 distinct CDR3 sequences, 14% of them seen just once; the ten biggest clones take up roughly 3.6%. The sequencing sample was made of memory CD4+ T cells from blood. The source is a female donor in good health, serving as a healthy control.

This clonotype was detected a few times. The chain links TRBV5-4 to TRBJ2-7; 7 bases fit TRBD2. Germline V gene lookup returns CDR1 SGHNT and CDR2 YYREEE (reference sequence). The CDR3 is 14 residues long. Trimming took 4 bases from V and 5 from J; bases not matched to a gene: 9. This chain's CDR3 is CASSPGGGSHEQYF. Here the CDR3 DNA reads TGTGCCAGCAGCCCCGGGGGAGGGAGCCACGAGCAGTACTTC.

Points on this clonotype: One end of the junction does not line up with germline, which may come from a read error. The rearrangement uses TRBV5-5 and TRBJ1-1; TRBD1 aligns across 9 bases. The CDR3 sequence is 14 residues long. CDR1 and CDR2 from the germline V gene are SGHKS and YYEKEE (reference sequence). The CDR3 DNA reads as TGTGCCAGCAGCTTGGATTCCGGGACAGGGATGGGTGTTTTT. Translated: CASSLDSGTGMGVF.

The table lists this clonotype with a few counts. This chain links TRBV20-1 with TRBJ1-6, with D unresolved. Trimming took off 1 base at V and 8 bases at J, with 9 bases between the two ends. The germline gives CDR1 DFQATT, CDR2 SNEGSKA (reference sequence). The CDR3 has 13 residues. The CDR3 region is CSARASGDSPLHF. CDR3 nucleotide sequence: TGCAGTGCTAGAGCAAGCGGTGATTCACCCCTCCACTTT.

This clonotype appeared many times. The J gene is TRBJ2-3, the V gene TRBV6-2 or TRBV6-3, with D perhaps matching TRBD1 (6 bases). The V end was cut by 4 bases, the J end by 6 bases, with 17 bases between. The CDR3 sequence is 15 residues long. Germline lookup yields CDR1 MNHEY and CDR2 SVGEGT. CDR3 sequence reads: CASSLRQAESDTQYF. In DNA form, the CDR3 reads TGTGCCAGCAGTTTGCGACAGGCGGAATCCGATACGCAGTATTTT.

This chain uses TRBV12-3 or TRBV12-4 with TRBJ2-1; D is uncertain. The CDR3 is 15 amino acids. Trimming shortened V by 2 bases and J by 2 bases, and 10 bases separated the two germline ends. The CDR3 here is CASSLHGVTYNEQFF. CDR3 in DNA: TGTGCCAGCAGTTTACACGGAGTCACCTACAATGAGCAGTTCTTC.

V and J are TRBV10-3 and TRBJ2-1; tentatively, D is TRBD1 (6 bases). The CDR3 is 12 amino acids. From germline, CDR1 is ENHRY and CDR2 SYGVKD. Trimming stripped 6 bases from V and 4 bases from J, with 7 bases between. The CDR3 is CAISGTYNEQFF. In nucleotides, the CDR3 is TGTGCCATCAGCGGGACATACAATGAGCAGTTCTTC.

This clonotype has only one observation. One base away lies a much larger clone, so this may be a sequencing read error. The genes are TRBV29-1 and TRBJ1-2; 7 nucleotides match TRBD1. V lost 4 bases to trimming and J lost 3 bases; unmatched junction nucleotides: 5. Per the germline V gene, CDR1 is SQVTM and CDR2 is ANQGSEA. CDR3 size: 13 residues. The CDR3 nucleotides read TGCAGCGTTGGGACAGGATATCACTATGGCTACACCTTC. Translation: CSVGTGYHYGYTF.

This chain joins TRBV12-5 and TRBJ2-1; TRBD1 aligns across 8 bases. The CDR3 totals 14 residues. Germline loops: CDR1 LGHNT, CDR2 FRNRAP. The V segment lost 1 base and the J segment 6 bases; nucleotides outside the gene matches: 2. CDR3 region: CASGLATGGNEQFF. CDR3 bases: TGTGCTAGTGGTTTGGCCACAGGGGGCAATGAGCAGTTCTTC.

At least ten counts were recorded for this clonotype. This sequence joins TRBV27 and TRBJ2-5; weak D call: TRBD1 (6 bases). CDR1 is MNHEY, CDR2 SMNVEV, per germline (reference sequence). There are 14 residues in the CDR3. V lost 0 bases and J lost 4, with 9 bases in between. The CDR3 nucleotides read TGTGCCAGCAGTTTATCCGGCAGGGGAGAGACCCAGTACTTC. This encodes CASSLSGRGETQYF.

This clonotype was counted between two and nine times. The chain links TRBV12-3 or TRBV12-4 to TRBJ2-7; the D is unclear. The CDR3 has 13 amino acids. Trimming took off 2 bases at V and 2 bases at J, with 7 bases between the two ends. CDR3 DNA sequence: TGTGCCAGCAGTTTAAACCCACCCTACGAGCAGTACTTC. Its protein is CASSLNPPYEQYF.

There are a few counts of this clonotype. This rearrangement joins TRBV12-3 or TRBV12-4 to TRBJ2-2; the D gene could be TRBD1 or TRBD2 (6 bases each). This CDR3 comprises 15 residues. Trimming removed 1 base from V and 5 bases from J, with 11 bases in between. The DNA of the CDR3 is TGTGCCAGCAGTTTAGTCCGGGGGCGGACCGGGGAGCTGTTTTTT. It specifies CASSLVRGRTGELFF.

The chain employs TRBV20-1 and TRBJ1-5; possibly TRBD1 for D (5 bases). The CDR3 has 14 residues. Germline CDR1 DFQATT, CDR2 SNEGSKA (reference sequence). V lost 2 bases and J 3 bases, leaving 11 bases between the germline ends. DNA of the CDR3: TGCAGTGCTAGAATCGGGACGGACAATCAGCCCCAGCATTTT. It codes for CSARIGTDNQPQHF.

This clonotype was counted between two and nine times. This sequence joins TRBV20-1 and TRBJ2-1, with D possibly TRBD2 on 6 matching bases. The V end was cut by 1 base, the J end by 6 bases, with 16 bases between. CDR3 size: 15 residues. Germline CDR1 and CDR2: DFQATT and SNEGSKA (reference sequence). The CDR3 nucleotides are TGCAGTGCTAGAGGAGGGCGGGGCCGTACCAATGAGCAGTTCTTC. Its protein is CSARGGRGRTNEQFF.

This sequence joins TRBV6-2 or TRBV6-3 and TRBJ1-1, with TRBD1 matching over 9 bases. This CDR3 contains 13 residues. The V gene's germline CDR1 is MNHEY and CDR2 SVGEGT. Trimming took 8 bases from V and 7 from J; bases not matched to a gene: 8. The CDR3 DNA sequence: TGTGCCAGCTGTTGGACAGGGGAGGGTGAAGCTTTCTTT. Translating it yields CASCWTGEGEAFF.

The rearrangement joins TRBV7-2 to TRBJ2-5, with TRBD2 identical over 11 bases. CDR1 and CDR2 (germline): SGHTA, FQGNSA. This CDR3 is built from 15 residues. The V and J ends lost 5 bases and 5 bases, in that order; junction bases with no gene match: 7. The CDR3 is CASSATSGTDETQYF. CDR3 nucleotide sequence: TGTGCCAGCAGCGCGACTAGCGGGACTGACGAGACCCAGTACTTC. Using reference TRBV7-2 and TRBJ2-5 for the parts outside the CDR3, the full variable domain is GAGVSQSPSNKVTEKGKDVELRCDPISGHTALYWYRQSLGQGLEFLIYFQGNSAPDKSGLPSDRFSAERTGGSVSTLTIQRTQQEDSAVYLCASSATSGTDETQYFGPGTRLLVL.

This chain joins TRBV5-1 and TRBJ1-5, with D perhaps matching TRBD1 (5 bases). CDR3 size: 15 residues. Germline values: CDR1 SGHRS, CDR2 YFSETQ. Trimming pared 1 base from V and 7 bases from J, leaving 15 bases between. For the CDR3, the DNA is TGCGCCAGCAGCTTGTCTTGGGGGGATCGGCAGCCCCAGCATTTT. Its protein product is CASSLSWGDRQPQHF. Full variable domain (outside the CDR3, taken from reference TRBV5-1 and TRBJ1-5): KAGVTQTPRYLIKTRGQQVTLSCSPISGHRSVSWYQQTPGQGLQFLFEYFSETQRNKGNFPGRFSGRQFSNSRSEMNVSTLELGDSALYLCASSLSWGDRQPQHFGDGTRLSIL.

The chain combines TRBV18 with TRBJ2-3; D is unresolved. The CDR3 spans 15 residues. Germline CDR1 KGHSH, CDR2 LQKENI. V was cut by 1 base and J by 2 bases, with 10 bases left in between. CDR3 amino acids: CASSPLQQNTDTQYF. CDR3 sequence (DNA): TGTGCCAGCTCACCACTCCAACAGAACACAGATACGCAGTATTTT.

This clonotype was recorded a few times. The rearrangement uses TRBV5-6 and TRBJ1-5; D is unclear. The CDR3 is 12 amino acids. V shed 4 bases and J shed 5 bases, with 7 bases lying between them. Per the germline V gene, CDR1 is SGHDT and CDR2 is YYEEEE. This CDR3 reads CASSAGYQPQHF. CDR3 nucleotides: TGTGCCAGCAGCGCAGGCTATCAGCCCCAGCATTTT.

The sample holds a few counts of this clonotype. The V call is TRBV6-4, the J call TRBJ2-2; perhaps TRBD2 as D (6 bases). There are 15 residues in the CDR3. CDR1 MRHNA and CDR2 SNTAGT come from the germline V gene. V lost 4 bases and J 1 base, leaving 10 bases between the germline ends. The CDR3 sequence: CASSVAGLNTGELFF. CDR3 DNA: TGTGCCAGCAGTGTCGCGGGGCTGAACACCGGGGAGCTGTTTTTT.

This chain connects TRBV5-6 to TRBJ1-1, with TRBD1 identical over 8 bases. J gave up 1 base and V 0 bases, and 14 bases lay outside the gene matches. This CDR3 contains 19 residues. Germline values: CDR1 SGHDT, CDR2 YYEEEE. CDR3 residues: CASSLAPVRTGLPNTEAFF. In DNA form, the CDR3 reads TGTGCCAGCAGCTTGGCCCCGGTTCGGACAGGGCTTCCGAACACTGAAGCTTTCTTT.

The V call is TRBV19, the J call TRBJ2-1, with 9 bases aligning to TRBD1. Germline assignment: CDR1 LNHDA and CDR2 SQIVND (reference sequence). J lost 8 bases, V lost 5 bases, and 4 bases had no gene match. The CDR3 has 13 amino acids. DNA for the CDR3: TGTGCCAGTAGTCCCCGGACAGGGGATGAGCAGTTCTTC. It yields the protein CASSPRTGDEQFF.

This clonotype came up a few times. The gene calls are TRBV20-1 and TRBJ2-3; no clear D. Germline V gene data show CDR1 as DFQATT and CDR2 as SNEGSKA (reference sequence). The CDR3 consists of 14 residues. The V and J ends lost 5 bases and 2 bases respectively, with 14 bases between them. CDR3 protein: CSAVPGSLTDTQYF. The CDR3 nucleotides read TGCAGTGCTGTCCCGGGCTCCCTCACAGATACGCAGTATTTT.

The chain is built from TRBV7-2 and TRBJ2-1, with 8 bases that match TRBD2. Trimming took 3 bases from V and 5 from J; bases not matched to a gene: 9. This CDR3 comprises 16 residues. Germline V gene data show CDR1 as SGHTA and CDR2 as FQGNSA. CDR3 protein: CASSFLSRGGNNEQFF. For the CDR3, the DNA is TGTGCCAGCAGCTTTCTCTCCCGGGGGGGAAACAATGAGCAGTTCTTC. The full variable domain, in which reference TRBV7-2 and TRBJ2-1 provide the parts outside the CDR3, is GAGVSQSPSNKVTEKGKDVELRCDPISGHTALYWYRQSLGQGLEFLIYFQGNSAPDKSGLPSDRFSAERTGGSVSTLTIQRTQQEDSAVYLCASSFLSRGGNNEQFFGPGTRLTVL.

The rearrangement uses TRBV20-1 and TRBJ1-6, with no clear D. This CDR3 spans 14 amino acids. Trimming took 3 bases from V and 6 from J, leaving 12 bases between them. Germline V gene sequence: CDR1 DFQATT, CDR2 SNEGSKA (reference sequence). The CDR3 DNA reads TGCAGTGCTAGGAAGATGACGGGTAATTCACCCCTCCACTTT. It is translated as CSARKMTGNSPLHF.